These T cell receptor beta chains were read from a single sample in a study of neurological immune-mediated disorders. TCRdb recomputed calls from the 5' RACE reads with MiXCR, one row per CDR3 protein. The sample carries roughly 40,000 distinct CDR3 sequences, roughly 2.5% recorded once. The sequencing input was PBMCs. These receptors were collected from a man aged 45-65 years with multiple sclerosis. The CDR3 runs from the conserved cysteine through the conserved F or W. D genes are given only for firm matches. Some rows have no size entry. The others give once, few or many, or a class for an expanded clone.

D | J | V | size | DNA | CDR3
NA | TRBJ2-5 | TRBV11-1 | many | TGTGCCAGCAGCTTAGGTGCCCCATGGGGGGAGACCCAGTACTTC | CASSLGAPWGETQYF
NA | TRBJ1-5 | TRBV12-3/TRBV12-4 | many | TGTGCCAGCAGTTTATCGGGGGGCAATCAGCCCCAGAATTTT | CASSLSGGNQPQNF
NA | TRBJ2-1 | TRBV27 | many | TGTGCCAGCAGTTCCAGGGTAACCTACAATGAGCAGTTCTTC | CASSSRVTYNEQFF
NA | TRBJ1-2 | TRBV20-1 | many | TGCAGTGCTACATTCGGGACATATGGTAGCTACACCTTC | CSATFGTYGSYTF
TRBD1 | TRBJ1-4 | TRBV7-8 | many | TGTGCCAGCAGCTTAGTACAGGGGGGAGGAAAACTGTTTTTT | CASSLVQGGGKLFF
TRBD1 | TRBJ2-5 | TRBV18 | many | TGTGCCAGCTCCCGAGGGACAGGAGACCAAGAGACCCAGTACTTC | CASSRGTGDQETQYF
NA | TRBJ1-1 | TRBV19 | many | TGTGCCAGTAGTATTGGGAGTGAACGGGCTGAAGCTTTCTTT | CASSIGSERAEAFF
TRBD1 | TRBJ1-2 | TRBV25-1 | NA | TGTGCCAGCAGTAGACAGGGGGTGGATGGCTACACCTTC | CASSRQGVDGYTF
NA | TRBJ1-5 | TRBV7-9 | many | TGTGCCAGCAGCTTAGGGGACATCTCCAATCAGCCCCAGCATTTT | CASSLGDISNQPQHF
TRBD2 | TRBJ2-5 | TRBV9 | many | TGTGCCAGCAGCGTGGGGATCGGGGGGGCCCAAGAGACCCAGTACTTC | CASSVGIGGAQETQYF
NA | TRBJ1-6 | TRBV6-5 | many | TGTGCCAGCAGTTACTCTGGCGGGGAAAATTCACCCCTCCACTTT | CASSYSGGENSPLHF
TRBD1 | TRBJ2-7 | TRBV29-1 | medium-sized | TGCAGCGTTGAAATCAGGGGGTACGAGCAGTACTTC | CSVEIRGYEQYF
NA | TRBJ2-5 | TRBV25-1 | many | TGTGCCAGCAGTGAATCTAGGGATCAAGAGACCCAGTACTTC | CASSESRDQETQYF
NA | TRBJ2-7 | TRBV2 | NA | TGTGCCAGCACCGAAGCCACAGGGAACGAGCAGTACTTC | CASTEATGNEQYF
TRBD2 | TRBJ2-3 | TRBV20-1 | many | TGCAGTGCTAAGCGGGGGGCGAGCACAGATACGCAGTATTTT | CSAKRGASTDTQYF
NA | TRBJ2-7 | TRBV7-2 | many | TGTGCCAGCAGCTTAAGTGGGACGGACTCCTACGAGCAGTACTTC | CASSLSGTDSYEQYF
TRBD2 | TRBJ2-5 | TRBV20-1 | many | TGCAGTGCTAGATCCTGGACTAGCCAAGAGACCCAGTACTTC | CSARSWTSQETQYF
NA | TRBJ1-6 | TRBV6-2/TRBV6-3 | many | TGTGCCAGCAGCCACGGACCACTTAATTCACCCCTCCACTTT | CASSHGPLNSPLHF
NA | TRBJ2-1 | TRBV9 | many | TGTGCCAGCAGCGAGCGGACGGGAACCCTCAATGAGCAGTTCTTC | CASSERTGTLNEQFF
NA | TRBJ1-2 | TRBV15 | many | TGTGCCACCAGCAGAGATCGTGGAGCAGTTCACTATGGCTACACCTTC | CATSRDRGAVHYGYTF
TRBD2 | TRBJ2-7 | TRBV27 | many | TGTGCCAGCAGCCCCAGTGGACTAGCGGGGGGGTTCTCCTACGAGCAGTACTTC | CASSPSGLAGGFSYEQYF
NA | TRBJ2-5 | TRBV7-9 | many | TGTGCCAGCAGCTCCCTTCGAGAGACCCAGTACTTC | CASSSLRETQYF
NA | TRBJ2-1 | TRBV20-1 | many | TGCAGTGCTAAACTAGCCGAAGCCCCTGTCGAGCAGTTCTTC | CSAKLAEAPVEQFF
NA | TRBJ2-2 | TRBV4-3 | many | TGCGCCAGCAGCCAACAACAGGGTGTCGGGGAGCTGTTTTTT | CASSQQQGVGELFF
NA | TRBJ1-5 | TRBV12-3/TRBV12-4 | many | TGTGCCAGCAGTTTAGATGGGGAAGGGGGCAATCAGCCCCAGCATTTT | CASSLDGEGGNQPQHF
NA | TRBJ2-7 | TRBV12-3/TRBV12-4 | many | TGTGCCAGCAGTTTCTATGAGGGGTCCGAGCAGTACTTC | CASSFYEGSEQYF
NA | TRBJ2-7 | TRBV20-1 | many | TGCAGTGCTAGACCCCGGTGGAGCTCCTACGAGCAGTACTTC | CSARPRWSSYEQYF